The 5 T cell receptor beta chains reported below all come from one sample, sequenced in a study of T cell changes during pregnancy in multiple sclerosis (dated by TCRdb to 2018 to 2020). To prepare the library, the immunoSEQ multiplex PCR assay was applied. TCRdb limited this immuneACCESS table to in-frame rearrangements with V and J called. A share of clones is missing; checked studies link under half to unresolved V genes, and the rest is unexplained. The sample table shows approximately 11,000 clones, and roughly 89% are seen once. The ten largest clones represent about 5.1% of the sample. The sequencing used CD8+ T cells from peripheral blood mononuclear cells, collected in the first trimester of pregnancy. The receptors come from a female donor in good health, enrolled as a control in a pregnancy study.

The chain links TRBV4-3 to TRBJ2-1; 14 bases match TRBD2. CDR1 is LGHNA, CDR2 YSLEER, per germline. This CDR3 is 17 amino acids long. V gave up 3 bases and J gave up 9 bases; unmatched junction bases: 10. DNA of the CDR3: TGCGCCAGCAGCCAGGCGACTAGCGGGGGGGCGGGGAGTGAGCAGTTCTTC. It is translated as CASSQATSGGAGSEQFF.

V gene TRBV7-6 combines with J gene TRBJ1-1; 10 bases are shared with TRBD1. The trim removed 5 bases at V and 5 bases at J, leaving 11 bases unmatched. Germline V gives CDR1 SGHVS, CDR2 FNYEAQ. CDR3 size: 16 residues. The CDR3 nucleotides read TGTGCCAGCAGCGACCCGGGACAGGGGAGGGGGACTGAAGCTTTCTTT. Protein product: CASSDPGQGRGTEAFF.

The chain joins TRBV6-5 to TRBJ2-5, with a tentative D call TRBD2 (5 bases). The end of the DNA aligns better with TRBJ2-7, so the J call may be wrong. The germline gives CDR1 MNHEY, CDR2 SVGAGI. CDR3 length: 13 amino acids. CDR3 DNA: TGTGCCAGCAGTTCCGGAGGCTTGGACGAGCAGTACTTC. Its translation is CASSSGGLDEQYF.

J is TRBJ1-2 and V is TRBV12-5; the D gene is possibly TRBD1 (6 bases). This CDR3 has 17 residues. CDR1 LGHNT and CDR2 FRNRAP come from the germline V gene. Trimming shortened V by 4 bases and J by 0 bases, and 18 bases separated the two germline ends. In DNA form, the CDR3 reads TGTGCTAGTGGTTGGCAACAGGGTATAGTTGCTAACTATGGCTACACCTTC. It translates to CASGWQQGIVANYGYTF.

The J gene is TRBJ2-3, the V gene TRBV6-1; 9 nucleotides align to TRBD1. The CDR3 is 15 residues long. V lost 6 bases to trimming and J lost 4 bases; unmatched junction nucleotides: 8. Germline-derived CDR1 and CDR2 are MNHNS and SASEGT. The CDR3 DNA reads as TGTGCCAGCAGGAGGACAGGGGAAGTCGCAGATACGCAGTATTTT. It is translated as CASRRTGEVADTQYF.